This T cell receptor beta chain was sequenced during a study of shared clonotypes between healthy human individuals. Across the whole study: Researchers assigned three CD4 naive, three CD4 memory, two CD8 naive and one CD8 memory plate to each donor. General observations from the study: The generation probabilities recorded for non-shared clonotypes fell below those of clonotypes shared by all four donors. Naive subsets typically showed greater estimated richness than memory subsets. It was observed that 5% to 6% of naive CD4 clonotypes were shared across several donors.

This clone was counted once. What it recognizes is unknown. Generated by immunoSEQ multiplex PCR, the TCRdb table keeps only in-frame clones and is missing some. Of some 2,100,000 clones in the sample, more than 85% were seen once. V dropped 6 bases and J dropped 3 bases, with 18 bases sitting between them. The CDR3 is made up of 16 amino acids. Germline values: CDR1 MNHEY, CDR2 SMNVEV (reference sequence). CD45RO-negative, CCR7-positively selected cells formed the naive CD8 fraction, excluding terminally differentiated effector memory CD45RA+ cells. The sequence came from a man younger than 35 in good health. Some clones in this sample may be carry-over from other donors' samples. V gene TRBV27 combines with J gene TRBJ2-1; no clear D gene. The sequenced material came from naive CD8+ T cells from PBMCs. CDR3 loop: CASSPVVVPYYNEQFF. CDR3 coding DNA: TGTGCCAGCAGCCCCGTAGTAGTTCCGTACTACAATGAGCAGTTCTTC.